The rows below give T cell receptor beta chains drawn from one sample of a study of shared clonotypes between healthy human individuals. Assay used: immunoSEQ multiplex PCR; TCRdb lists only in-frame clones, some missing. The repertoire has about 590,000 clones, over 95% of them found once; the top ten carry over 0.09%. The specimen sequenced was naive CD8+ T cells sorted from blood. These receptors all stem from a woman in her 30s in good health. CDR3s include the opening cysteine and the closing phenylalanine or tryptophan.

v_call: TRBV19
j_call: TRBJ2-2
cdr3_aa: CASTDREVSGELFF

v_call: TRBV27
j_call: TRBJ2-2
cdr3_aa: CASSLYGGTNTGELFF

v_call: TRBV19
j_call: TRBJ2-5
cdr3_aa: CASSIDGEETQYF

v_call: TRBV13
j_call: TRBJ2-1
cdr3_aa: CASSLGRAIDEQFF

v_call: TRBV5-6
j_call: TRBJ1-4
cdr3_aa: CASSRDTNEKLFF

v_call: TRBV19
j_call: TRBJ1-2
cdr3_aa: CASSIDPTNYGYTF

v_call: TRBV5-1
j_call: TRBJ2-7
cdr3_aa: CASSLAPSGSYEQYF

v_call: TRBV5-6
j_call: TRBJ2-7
cdr3_aa: CASSLRASGRDYEQYF

v_call: TRBV28
j_call: TRBJ2-3
cdr3_aa: CASSYPGWGDTDTQYF

v_call: TRBV15
j_call: TRBJ2-1
cdr3_aa: CATSRELAGGPYNEQFF

v_call: TRBV5-1
j_call: TRBJ2-2
cdr3_aa: CASSLAGIGATGELFF

v_call: TRBV4-1
j_call: TRBJ2-7
cdr3_aa: CASSQDPTLAGVYEQYF

v_call: TRBV5-6
j_call: TRBJ1-5
cdr3_aa: CASSLAGGDQPQHF

v_call: TRBV11-2
j_call: TRBJ2-7
cdr3_aa: CASSRTSGIEQYF

v_call: TRBV7-9
j_call: TRBJ2-4
cdr3_aa: CASSLAGQIHIQYF

v_call: TRBV28
j_call: TRBJ1-3
cdr3_aa: CASSFGTFGDTIYF

v_call: TRBV5-4
j_call: TRBJ1-3
cdr3_aa: CASSQGTTRTGNTIYF

v_call: TRBV7-9
j_call: TRBJ1-3
cdr3_aa: CASSPGRSFSGNTIYF

v_call: TRBV5-5
j_call: TRBJ1-2
cdr3_aa: CASSIEGQLDDYGYTF

v_call: TRBV7-9
j_call: TRBJ2-1
cdr3_aa: CASGVVRGDNEQFF

v_call: TRBV10-1
j_call: TRBJ2-1
cdr3_aa: CASGLTGFGEQFF

v_call: TRBV27
j_call: TRBJ1-2
cdr3_aa: CASASRTGSNGYTF

v_call: TRBV28
j_call: TRBJ1-2
cdr3_aa: CASSFLRGNYGYTF

v_call: TRBV7-8
j_call: TRBJ2-1
cdr3_aa: CASSAARGPGNEQFF

v_call: TRBV5-6
j_call: TRBJ1-1
cdr3_aa: CASSLEGGDGTEAFF

v_call: TRBV9
j_call: TRBJ2-2
cdr3_aa: CASSAYLGGYTGELFF

v_call: TRBV19
j_call: TRBJ1-1
cdr3_aa: CASSITTEAFF

v_call: TRBV29-1
j_call: TRBJ2-3
cdr3_aa: CSVNTQYF

v_call: TRBV19
j_call: TRBJ2-1
cdr3_aa: CASSIEVGRREQFF

v_call: TRBV28
j_call: TRBJ2-4
cdr3_aa: CASSLRDRGSKNIQYF

v_call: TRBV28
j_call: TRBJ2-2
cdr3_aa: CASSPPVAGDLTGELFF

v_call: TRBV9
j_call: TRBJ2-1
cdr3_aa: CASSVWARTYNEQFF

v_call: TRBV19
j_call: TRBJ1-1
cdr3_aa: CASRPGHEGSTEAFF

v_call: TRBV9
j_call: TRBJ2-1
cdr3_aa: CASTTGTDSAEEQFF

v_call: TRBV2
j_call: TRBJ2-6
cdr3_aa: CASGQGRGAGANVLTF

v_call: TRBV6-5
j_call: TRBJ1-5
cdr3_aa: CASSPQGGGNQPQHF

v_call: TRBV28
j_call: TRBJ2-6
cdr3_aa: CASSMVLEVYGANVLTF

v_call: TRBV5-1
j_call: TRBJ1-1
cdr3_aa: CASAGINTEAFF

v_call: TRBV7-9
j_call: TRBJ2-3
cdr3_aa: CASSPGAGVGDTQYF

v_call: TRBV29-1
j_call: TRBJ2-1
cdr3_aa: CSVEDMPGGSYNEQFF

v_call: TRBV6-6
j_call: TRBJ2-7
cdr3_aa: CASSLSVGRFSYEQYF

v_call: TRBV19
j_call: TRBJ2-1
cdr3_aa: CASSIIPPLVAGGSSYNEQFF

v_call: TRBV28
j_call: TRBJ2-7
cdr3_aa: CASSPIAGGPPYEQYF

v_call: TRBV29-1
j_call: TRBJ2-7
cdr3_aa: CSATESSYEQYF

v_call: TRBV27
j_call: TRBJ2-1
cdr3_aa: CASRSAYEQFF

v_call: TRBV27
j_call: TRBJ2-4
cdr3_aa: CASSPAVAGDLAKNIQYF

v_call: TRBV11-2
j_call: TRBJ1-4
cdr3_aa: CASSISIWGNNEKLFF

v_call: TRBV1
j_call: TRBJ2-5
cdr3_aa: CTSSQEGGRRTQYF

v_call: TRBV6-5
j_call: TRBJ2-1
cdr3_aa: CASSYGQGNEQFF

v_call: TRBV5-1
j_call: TRBJ1-5
cdr3_aa: CASSLAGNSNQPQHF

v_call: TRBV28
j_call: TRBJ1-4
cdr3_aa: CASRQVGGEKLFF

v_call: TRBV10-1
j_call: TRBJ2-7
cdr3_aa: CASSESTRGDEQYF

v_call: TRBV15
j_call: TRBJ2-7
cdr3_aa: CATSTPGGEPSSYEQYF

v_call: TRBV27
j_call: TRBJ1-1
cdr3_aa: CASSLFTEAFF

v_call: TRBV19
j_call: TRBJ1-1
cdr3_aa: CASRDSLDNPEAFF

v_call: TRBV25-1
j_call: TRBJ1-1
cdr3_aa: CASRYRDRDEAFF

v_call: TRBV18
j_call: TRBJ2-5
cdr3_aa: CASSPPAGAGETQYF

v_call: TRBV5-8
j_call: TRBJ1-5
cdr3_aa: CASSKLTGDRSNQPQHF

v_call: TRBV28
j_call: TRBJ2-5
cdr3_aa: CASSLMERGETQYF

v_call: TRBV7-9
j_call: TRBJ1-2
cdr3_aa: CASSTGTDDYGYTF